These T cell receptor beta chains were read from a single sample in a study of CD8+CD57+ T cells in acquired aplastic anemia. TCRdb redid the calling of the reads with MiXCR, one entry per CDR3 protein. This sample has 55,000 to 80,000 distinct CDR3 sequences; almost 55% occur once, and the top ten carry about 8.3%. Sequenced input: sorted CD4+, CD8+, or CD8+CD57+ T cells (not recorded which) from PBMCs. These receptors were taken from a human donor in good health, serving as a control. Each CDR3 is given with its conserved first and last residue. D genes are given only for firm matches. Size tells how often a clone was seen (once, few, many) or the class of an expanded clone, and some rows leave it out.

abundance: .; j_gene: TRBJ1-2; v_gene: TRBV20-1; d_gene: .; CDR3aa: CSARGGGSYGYTF; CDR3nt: TGCAGTGCTAGAGGAGGGGGGAGCTATGGCTACACCTTC
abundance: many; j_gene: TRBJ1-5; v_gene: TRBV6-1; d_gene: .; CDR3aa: CASTFSYEAANQPQHF; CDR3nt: TGTGCCAGCACCTTCTCCTATGAGGCGGCCAATCAGCCCCAGCATTTT
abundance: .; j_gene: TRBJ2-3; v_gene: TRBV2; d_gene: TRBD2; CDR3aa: CASTRGGDTQYF; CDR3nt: TGTGCCAGCACCCGGGGGGGGGATACGCAGTATTTT
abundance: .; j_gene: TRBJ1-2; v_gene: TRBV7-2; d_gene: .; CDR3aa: CASSLAQYGYTF; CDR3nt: TGTGCCAGCAGCTTAGCTCAGTATGGCTACACCTTC
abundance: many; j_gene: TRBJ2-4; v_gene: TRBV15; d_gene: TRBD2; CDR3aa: CATSRDPGRRGVINIQYF; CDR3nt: TGTGCCACCAGCAGAGATCCGGGCCGGCGGGGGGTGATAAACATTCAGTACTTC
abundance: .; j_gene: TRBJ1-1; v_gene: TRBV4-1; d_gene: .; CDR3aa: CASSQGTVNTEAFF; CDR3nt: TGCGCCAGCAGCCAAGGGACAGTAAACACTGAAGCTTTCTTT
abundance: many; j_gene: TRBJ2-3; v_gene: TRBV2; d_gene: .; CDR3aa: CASSERLGPPSDTQYF; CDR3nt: TGTGCCAGCAGTGAACGATTGGGACCCCCTTCAGATACGCAGTATTTT
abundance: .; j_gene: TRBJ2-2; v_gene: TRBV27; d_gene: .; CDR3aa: CASSCGGSSFTGELFF; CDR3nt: TGTGCCAGCAGTTGCGGTGGGAGTTCGTTTACCGGGGAGCTGTTTTTT
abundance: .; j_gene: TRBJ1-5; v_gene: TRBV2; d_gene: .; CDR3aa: CASVAGLRNNQPQHF; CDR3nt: TGTGCCAGCGTGGCCGGACTGCGAAACAATCAGCCCCAGCATTTT
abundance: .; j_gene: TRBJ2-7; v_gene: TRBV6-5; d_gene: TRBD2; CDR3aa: CASSYSRGLAGGEQYF; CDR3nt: TGTGCCAGCAGTTACTCGAGAGGACTAGCGGGAGGGGAGCAGTACTTC